The clone carrying this T cell receptor beta chain was detected once. The method was immunoSEQ multiplex PCR; TCRdb's version includes in-frame clones alone and lacks a portion of them. The sample consists of more than 55,000 clones, about 89% of them appearing once. This CDR3 region has 17 residues. Per germline, CDR1 SGHTA and CDR2 FQGNSA. Trimming removed 4 bases at V and 0 bases at J, with 16 bases between. This sample is part of a study of technical replicates of blood from a few donors. The sequence derives from a human donor in good health. Some clones in this sample may be carry-over from other donors' samples. Source material: PBMCs. The V and J genes are TRBV7-2 and TRBJ2-1; TRBD2 is a possible D gene (6 bases). This CDR3 is CASSYLGGDVSYNEQFF. The CDR3 coding sequence is TGTGCCAGCAGCTACCTGGGAGGCGACGTCTCCTACAATGAGCAGTTCTTC.